This TCR beta chain was profiled in a study of radiotherapy plus CTLA-4 blockade in lung cancer. Whole-study results and caveats: The authors reported that early blood T cell clone dynamics, with interferon-beta, best predicted response.

Alongside CTLA-4 blockade with ipilimumab, patients with chemo-refractory metastatic non-small-cell lung cancer received focal radiation. TCRdb's table, derived via immunoSEQ multiplex PCR, lists solely in-frame clones and lacks some. The sample carries roughly 78,000 clones, roughly three quarters recorded once. Points on this clone: Antigen unknown.

Germline assignment: CDR1 LGHNA and CDR2 YSLEER. This CDR3 comprises 13 residues. V gave up 2 bases and J gave up 1 base, with 5 bases separating them. The sequence was obtained from a human donor with non-small cell lung cancer who had a complete response to radiotherapy plus ipilimumab. This chain uses TRBV4-3 with TRBJ1-2; D gene uncertain. Here the sequenced sample was peripheral blood, taken from a patient treated with radiotherapy plus ipilimumab. CDR3 nucleotides: TGCGCCAGCAGCCAACCCGGTAACTATGGCTACACCTTC. Protein sequence: CASSQPGNYGYTF.